The 24 T cell receptor beta chains listed next were all sequenced from one sample in a study of blood T cell repertoires in COVID-19. TCRdb's copy holds only in-frame clones and misses some; the assay was immunoSEQ multiplex PCR. The data hold approximately 200,000 clones, with about 86% observed a single time. Sequences were obtained from PBMCs or T cells enriched from blood (not recorded which). These receptors all come from a middle-aged woman with acute COVID-19.

This clone appeared a single time. This chain joins TRBV4-2 and TRBJ2-3; 9 nucleotides match TRBD2. Germline lookup yields CDR1 LGHNA and CDR2 YNFKEQ. The CDR3 consists of 16 residues. J was trimmed by 8 bases and V by 1 base; bases with no gene match: 10. Written as DNA, the CDR3 is TGTGCCAGCAGCCAAGTAGGCGGTAGCGGGGGTTCTACGCAGTATTTT. Translating it yields CASSQVGGSGGSTQYF.

This chain links TRBV5-1 with TRBJ2-7; TRBD1 is a possible D gene (8 bases). The CDR3 extends over 15 amino acids. Germline assignment: CDR1 SGHRS and CDR2 YFSETQ. Deletions cut 2 bases from V and 3 bases from J, with 15 bases between. The CDR3 loop reads CASSLQGGTYYEQYF. Here the CDR3 DNA reads TGCGCCAGCAGCTTACAGGGGGGGACTTACTACGAGCAGTACTTC.

DNA of the CDR3: TGTGCCAGCAGCTTAGACCCTAGCGCGGAGACCCAGTACTTC. Translated, it gives CASSLDPSAETQYF. The chain is built from TRBV7-6 and TRBJ2-5, with D perhaps matching TRBD2 (6 bases). The germline V and J ends were trimmed by 1 base and 5 bases, with 11 bases remaining between them. There are 14 residues in the CDR3. The germline V gene encodes CDR1 SGHVS and CDR2 FNYEAQ.

V gene TRBV10-2 combines with J gene TRBJ2-1, with D possibly being TRBD2 (5 bases). The germline V and J ends were trimmed by 8 bases and 8 bases, with 19 bases remaining between them. In germline, CDR1 is WSHSY, CDR2 SAAADI. This CDR3 comprises 14 residues. The CDR3 region has the DNA TGCGCCAGCCTCCAGGCCTCTAGCTTCCATGAGCAGTTCTTC. It translates to CASLQASSFHEQFF.

The chain links TRBV7-2 to TRBJ2-1; 9 nucleotides line up with TRBD2. Trimming took 1 base from V and 12 from J; bases not matched to a gene: 10. Germline values: CDR1 SGHTA, CDR2 FQGNSA. The CDR3 totals 15 residues. The chain's CDR3 is CASSLEASGAPGQFF. The CDR3 DNA is TGTGCCAGCAGCTTAGAGGCTAGCGGGGCCCCAGGGCAGTTCTTC.

The J gene is TRBJ1-6, the V gene TRBV18, with 8 nucleotides matching TRBD1. Trimming took 2 bases from V and 6 from J; bases not matched to a gene: 6. The CDR3 covers 16 residues. Germline lookup yields CDR1 KGHSH and CDR2 LQKENI. CDR3 sequence reads: CASSPATGGRNSPLHF. CDR3 in DNA: TGTGCCAGCTCACCAGCCACAGGGGGACGTAATTCACCCCTCCACTTT.

This sequence joins TRBV4-1 and TRBJ2-3; TRBD2 agrees at 9 bases. Germline trimming cut 2 bases from V and 6 bases from J; bases unmatched to any gene: 6. CDR1 is MGHRA, CDR2 YSYEKL, per germline. This CDR3 comprises 15 residues. CDR3 loop: CASSQRLADRDTQYF. In DNA form, the CDR3 reads TGCGCCAGCAGCCAAAGACTAGCGGACCGGGATACGCAGTATTTT.

The chain employs TRBV2 and TRBJ2-6, with D unresolved. The CDR3 has 14 residues. Germline-derived CDR1 and CDR2 are SNHLY and FYNNEI. V was shortened by 8 bases and J by 0 bases, with 8 bases between the two germline ends. The CDR3 region has the DNA TGTGCCAGCTCAAGGAGCTCTGGGGCCAACGTCCTGACTTTC. Amino acids: CASSRSSGANVLTF.

The V gene is TRBV18, the J gene TRBJ1-2, with 11 bases matching TRBD1. In germline, CDR1 is KGHSH, CDR2 LQKENI. After removal of 1 base from V and 5 bases from J, the junction contained 3 bases not matched to a gene. The CDR3 sequence is 15 residues long. The CDR3 here is CASSPRDRGLYGYTF. Written as DNA, the CDR3 is TGTGCCAGCTCACCACGGGACAGGGGGTTGTATGGCTACACCTTC.

The rearrangement joins TRBV2 to TRBJ1-3; 7 bases fit TRBD1. Looked up from germline, CDR1 is SNHLY and CDR2 is FYNNEI. The CDR3 has 14 amino acids. The trim removed 10 bases at V and 2 bases at J, leaving 8 bases unmatched. CDR3 protein: CATQRTGAGNTIYF. DNA of the CDR3: TGTGCCACACAAAGGACAGGCGCTGGAAACACCATATATTTT.

This chain joins TRBV19 and TRBJ1-2; D is possibly TRBD1 (5 bases). V lost 7 bases, J lost 7 bases, and 22 bases lay in between. Germline-derived CDR1 and CDR2 are LNHDA and SQIVND (reference sequence). The CDR3 consists of 15 residues. CDR3 amino acids: CASTEGLEGIRGYTF. The DNA of the CDR3 is TGTGCCAGTACCGAGGGACTTGAAGGAATTCGTGGCTACACCTTC.

The rearrangement joins TRBV3-1 (or the pseudogene TRBV3-2) to TRBJ1-1; TRBD1 matches 7 bases. Germline V gene sequence: CDR1 LGHDT, CDR2 YNNKEL (reference sequence). The J segment lost 10 bases and the V segment lost 1 base, leaving 6 bases of the junction unmatched. This CDR3 is built from 13 residues. The CDR3 sequence is CASSQVSSGGAFF. CDR3 DNA sequence: TGTGCCAGCAGCCAAGTTTCGTCAGGGGGAGCTTTCTTT.

V and J are TRBV11-2 and TRBJ1-3; no definite D call. Trimming stripped 0 bases from V and 9 bases from J, with 9 bases between. Germline assignment: CDR1 SGHAT and CDR2 FQNNGV. This CDR3 comprises 13 residues. In DNA, the CDR3 is TGTGCCAGCAGCTTAGAAGGATCTAGCACCATATATTTT. This codes for CASSLEGSSTIYF.

The chain recombines TRBV2 with TRBJ1-1; D perhaps matches TRBD1 (5 bases). Germline V lookup: CDR1 SNHLY, CDR2 FYNNEI. With 4 bases removed from V and 3 bases from J, the gap between germline ends came to 12 bases. There are 14 residues in the CDR3. The CDR3 is CASSGMGGDTEAFF. The CDR3 region has the DNA TGTGCCAGCAGTGGGATGGGGGGGGACACTGAAGCTTTCTTT. Looking up the rest from reference TRBV2 and TRBJ1-1 gives the full variable domain: EPEVTQTPSHQVTQMGQEVILRCVPISNHLYFYWYRQILGQKVEFLVSFYNNEISEKSEIFDDQFSVERPDGSNFTLKIRSTKLEDSAMYFCASSGMGGDTEAFFGQGTRLTVV.

Concerning this clone: One junction end does not reproduce the germline sequence, and a read error may be involved. This sample includes further DNA sequences coding for the same CDR3. V is TRBV4-2 and J is TRBJ2-2; D uncertain. The CDR3 sequence is 14 residues long. Germline V lookup: CDR1 LGHNA, CDR2 YNFKEQ. The CDR3 nucleotides read TGTGCTAGCAGCCAAGAGTTTTCTTATGGGGAGCTGTTTTTT. This sequence encodes CASSQEFSYGELFF.

The chain recombines TRBV7-2 with TRBJ2-7, with TRBD2 identical over 9 bases. The V and J ends lost 4 bases and 5 bases, in that order; junction bases with no gene match: 9. The CDR3 is made up of 15 amino acids. The germline gives CDR1 SGHTA, CDR2 FQGNSA. The CDR3 region is CASSSGGLASHEQYF. As DNA, the CDR3 is TGTGCCAGCAGCTCCGGTGGACTAGCGTCCCACGAGCAGTACTTC.

The V gene is TRBV28, the J gene TRBJ2-7; no firm D call. Trimming shortened V by 5 bases and J by 2 bases, and 13 bases separated the two germline ends. The length of the CDR3 is 14 residues. CDR1 and CDR2 (germline): MDHEN, SYDVKM. CDR3 sequence reads: CASSLPTPPYEQYF. Written as DNA, the CDR3 is TGTGCCAGCAGTCTCCCGACTCCTCCCTACGAGCAGTACTTC.

V and J are TRBV12-3 or TRBV12-4 and TRBJ1-1; D ambiguous. There are 13 residues in the CDR3. Trimming cost V 6 bases and J 0 bases, with 8 bases left between them. CDR3 bases: TGTGCCAGCAGGCGGTATATGAACACTGAAGCTTTCTTT. Translation gives CASRRYMNTEAFF.

This clone was detected a few times. The chain combines TRBV18 with TRBJ1-1; tentative D call: TRBD1 (5 bases). Germline V CDR1 and CDR2: KGHSH, LQKENI. The CDR3 is 14 amino acids. Trimming took 5 bases from V and 4 from J, leaving 14 bases between them. CDR3 nucleotide sequence: TGTGCCAGCTCAGCGGACACGTGGGGCACTGAAGCTTTCTTT. Amino acid sequence: CASSADTWGTEAFF.

CDR3 DNA sequence: TGTGCCACCAGCAGAGGAAGGACATCCCCGAATGAAAAACTGTTTTTT. Translation: CATSRGRTSPNEKLFF. The gene calls are TRBV15 and TRBJ1-4; a possible D gene is TRBD1 (5 bases). This CDR3 is 16 amino acids long. Deletions cut 1 base from V and 5 bases from J, with 14 bases between. Germline values: CDR1 LNHNV, CDR2 YYDKDF (reference sequence).

CDR3 sequence: CASSVDSGGADTQYF. The CDR3 coding sequence is TGTGCCAGCAGCGTAGATAGCGGGGGGGCAGATACGCAGTATTTT. The chain joins TRBV9 to TRBJ2-3, with TRBD2 matching over 11 bases. This CDR3 is built from 15 residues. Germline CDR1 and CDR2: SGDLS and YYNGEE. With V trimmed by 0 bases and J by 4 bases, 1 base remained unmatched.

V usage is TRBV29-1 and J usage is TRBJ2-3; D is perhaps TRBD2 (5 bases). The CDR3 has 15 residues. Trimming cost V 7 bases and J 0 bases, with 17 bases left between them. The germline gives CDR1 SQVTM, CDR2 ANQGSEA. CDR3 DNA sequence: TGCAGCGCCTGGACTGGATATTTCAGCACAGATACGCAGTATTTT. Protein sequence: CSAWTGYFSTDTQYF.

V gene TRBV20-1 combines with J gene TRBJ1-6; 8 bases agree with TRBD1. Germline trimming cut 3 bases from V and 7 bases from J; bases unmatched to any gene: 8. The CDR3 is made up of 15 amino acids. In germline, CDR1 is DFQATT, CDR2 SNEGSKA (reference sequence). For the CDR3, the DNA is TGCAGTGCTAGTTCGACAGGGGCGGGAAATTCACCCCTCCACTTT. Protein sequence: CSASSTGAGNSPLHF.

The V gene is TRBV11-2, the J gene TRBJ2-7, with 10 bases that match TRBD2. The CDR3 runs 15 residues. The J segment lost 5 bases and the V segment lost 3 bases, leaving 7 bases of the junction unmatched. Per germline, CDR1 SGHAT and CDR2 FQNNGV. The CDR3 region has the DNA TGTGCCAGCAGCTTGCTTAGCGGGGGGCTAGACGAGCAGTACTTC. Encoded protein: CASSLLSGGLDEQYF.